These 20 T cell receptor beta chains came from one sample sequenced in a study of blood T cell repertoires in COVID-19. Method: immunoSEQ multiplex PCR; TCRdb's copy keeps in-frame clones and lacks some. Of nearly 60,000 clones listed, nearly 90% are singletons. The specimen sequenced was peripheral blood. The receptors here all came from a man in his 60s with active COVID-19.

V gene TRBV11-2 combines with J gene TRBJ2-1; D is uncertain. Trimming took off 3 bases at V and 0 bases at J, with 9 bases between the two ends. This CDR3 has 15 amino acids. Germline V gene sequence: CDR1 SGHAT, CDR2 FQNNGV. Written as DNA, the CDR3 is TGTGCCAGCAGCTTCGGCGGATCCTCCTACAATGAGCAGTTCTTC. Translated, it gives CASSFGGSSYNEQFF.

This chain links TRBV2 with TRBJ1-3; TRBD1 is a possible D gene (5 bases). The V end was cut by 0 bases, the J end by 9 bases, with 6 bases between. From germline, CDR1 is SNHLY and CDR2 FYNNEI. The CDR3 covers 12 residues. CDR3 nucleotide sequence: TGTGCCAGCAGTGAAGCGGGGGGCACCATATATTTT. This sequence encodes CASSEAGGTIYF.

This chain joins TRBV5-4 and TRBJ2-4, with D tentatively TRBD1 (5 bases). CDR1 SGHNT and CDR2 YYREEE come from the germline V gene (reference sequence). This CDR3 is 14 amino acids long. The V end lost 0 bases, the J end lost 7 bases, and 11 bases lay between the germline ends. The CDR3 region is CASSLEGSRNIQYF. The CDR3 region has the DNA TGTGCCAGCAGCTTGGAGGGGTCCCGCAACATTCAGTACTTC.

The V gene is TRBV27, the J gene TRBJ2-1; TRBD2 matches 8 bases. The V gene end was trimmed by 5 bases and the J gene end by 1 base; junction bases not matched to a gene: 4. The CDR3 sequence is 15 residues long. CDR1 and CDR2 (germline): MNHEY, SMNVEV (reference sequence). CDR3 in DNA: TGTGCCAGCAGTACCTTAGCGGGATCCTACAATGAGCAGTTCTTC. Translation: CASSTLAGSYNEQFF.

V and J are TRBV6-5 and TRBJ1-5; D is ambiguous. Per the germline V gene, CDR1 is MNHEY and CDR2 is SVGAGI. V dropped 3 bases and J dropped 3 bases, with 6 bases sitting between them. The CDR3 is 13 residues long. This chain's CDR3 is CASSYTVNQPQHF. CDR3 nucleotide sequence: TGTGCCAGCAGTTATACAGTCAATCAGCCCCAGCATTTT.

The V gene is TRBV7-2, the J gene TRBJ2-1, with D maybe TRBD1 (5 bases). V dropped 6 bases and J dropped 9 bases, with 9 bases sitting between them. In germline, CDR1 is SGHTA, CDR2 FQGNSA. The length of the CDR3 is 11 residues. The CDR3 sequence: CASRGAGEQFF. CDR3 bases: TGTGCCAGCAGAGGGGCCGGTGAGCAGTTCTTC.

The V call is TRBV5-1, the J call TRBJ1-2; a weak D match, TRBD1 (6 bases). The CDR3 is 14 amino acids. Germline V gives CDR1 SGHRS, CDR2 YFSETQ. The ends were cut back, 4 bases at V and 7 bases at J, with 17 bases in the middle. CDR3 sequence (DNA): TGCGCCAGCAGCCAACAGGGTACGAACGGTGGCTACACCTTC. Residues: CASSQQGTNGGYTF.

The V gene is TRBV10-2, the J gene TRBJ2-5, with 10 bases fitting TRBD2. V shed 3 bases, J shed 4 bases, and the junction held 8 bases outside the gene matches. Germline V lookup: CDR1 WSHSY, CDR2 SAAADI. The CDR3 has 16 amino acids. This CDR3 is CASSEPSGSRLETQYF. DNA for the CDR3: TGCGCCAGCAGTGAACCTAGCGGGAGTAGGCTAGAGACCCAGTACTTC.

The CDR3 is CSVAPFLATGLGNYGYTF. CDR3 nucleotides: TGCAGCGTTGCGCCCTTTTTAGCCACAGGGCTAGGGAACTATGGCTACACCTTC. V usage is TRBV29-1 and J usage is TRBJ1-2, with a tentative D call TRBD1 (6 bases). Trimming pared 4 bases from V and 2 bases from J, leaving 26 bases between. Per the germline V gene, CDR1 is SQVTM and CDR2 is ANQGSEA. The CDR3 is made up of 18 amino acids.

The rearrangement joins TRBV7-9 to TRBJ2-7; the D gene is possibly TRBD1 (6 bases). The V and J ends lost 5 bases and 4 bases respectively, with 12 bases between them. Germline V lookup: CDR1 SEHNR, CDR2 FQNEAQ (reference sequence). The CDR3 is made up of 13 amino acids. The CDR3 DNA reads as TGTGCCAGCAGCGGCAGGGGAACGTACGAGCAGTACTTC. This gives the protein CASSGRGTYEQYF.

The chain joins TRBV19 to TRBJ1-2; 9 bases are a match to TRBD1. V shed 5 bases, J shed 6 bases, and the junction held 4 bases outside the gene matches. The CDR3 is 13 amino acids. Germline lookup yields CDR1 LNHDA and CDR2 SQIVND (reference sequence). The CDR3 coding sequence is TGTGCCAGTAGTTCGTGGGACAGGGATGGCTACACCTTC. Translating it yields CASSSWDRDGYTF. The variable domain in full, with the rest retrieved from reference TRBV19 and TRBJ1-2, is DGGITQSPKYLFRKEGQNVTLSCEQNLNHDAMYWYRQDPGQGLRLIYYSQIVNDFQKGDIAEGYSVSREKKESFPLTVTSAQKNPTAFYLCASSSWDRDGYTFGSGTRLTVV.

The chain is built from TRBV3-1 (or the pseudogene TRBV3-2) and TRBJ1-2, with D maybe TRBD1 (5 bases). Trimming shortened V by 1 base and J by 8 bases, and 20 bases separated the two germline ends. CDR1 LGHDT and CDR2 YNNKEL come from the germline V gene (reference sequence). This CDR3 contains 16 residues. This CDR3 is CASSQGTSGRLWGYTF. CDR3 nucleotide sequence: TGTGCCAGCAGCCAAGGGACATCAGGGCGTCTTTGGGGCTACACCTTC.

The V gene is TRBV11-1, the J gene TRBJ2-4; 8 nucleotides line up with TRBD1. In germline, CDR1 is SGHAT, CDR2 FQDESV (reference sequence). V lost 1 base and J lost 6; bases outside the gene matches: 5. The CDR3 spans 15 residues. CDR3 amino acids: CASSLVSGGGNIQYF. The CDR3 DNA sequence: TGTGCCAGCAGCTTAGTGTCAGGGGGCGGAAACATTCAGTACTTC.

This clone came up once. The chain uses TRBV7-2 and TRBJ1-5, with a possible D match to TRBD1 (5 bases). Germline-derived CDR1 and CDR2 are SGHTA and FQGNSA. The CDR3 runs to 14 residues. The V end lost 0 bases, the J end lost 6 bases, and 9 bases lay between the germline ends. CDR3 sequence: CASSLAVGPQPQHF. The CDR3 region has the DNA TGTGCCAGCAGCTTAGCGGTGGGGCCTCAGCCCCAGCATTTT.

This chain joins TRBV29-1 and TRBJ2-5; D is unresolved. CDR3 length: 13 amino acids. CDR1 SQVTM and CDR2 ANQGSEA come from the germline V gene. Trimming stripped 6 bases from V and 4 bases from J, with 15 bases between. This chain's CDR3 is CSVVQVSSETQYF. In DNA, the CDR3 is TGCAGCGTAGTGCAGGTGTCGTCAGAGACCCAGTACTTC.

V gene TRBV5-4 combines with J gene TRBJ2-7, with TRBD2 matching 15 bases. With 4 bases clipped from V and 5 bases from J, the junction kept 10 bases outside the gene matches. This CDR3 comprises 17 residues. Germline lookup yields CDR1 SGHNT and CDR2 YYREEE (reference sequence). The DNA for the CDR3 is TGTGCCAGCAGCCAACCTGGACTAGCGGGGGGGCGCCACGAGCAGTACTTC. It translates to CASSQPGLAGGRHEQYF.

The CDR3 bases are TGTGCCTCGGGACAGGGAGGTATTAGCACAGATACGCAGTATTTT. Its protein product is CASGQGGISTDTQYF. The chain carries TRBV6-4 and TRBJ2-3, with TRBD1 matching 9 bases. This CDR3 is built from 15 residues. CDR1 MRHNA and CDR2 SNTAGT come from the germline V gene. The V gene end was trimmed by 11 bases and the J gene end by 0 bases; junction bases not matched to a gene: 9.

This clone appeared a few times. The CDR3 nucleotides are TGTGCCAGCAACGGACAGAGCTATGGCTACACCTTC. Its translation: CASNGQSYGYTF. The rearrangement joins TRBV6-5 to TRBJ1-2, with a tentative D call TRBD1 (6 bases). This CDR3 has 12 amino acids. V lost 7 bases and J 4 bases, leaving 10 bases between the germline ends. CDR1 and CDR2 from the germline V gene are MNHEY and SVGAGI.

V and J are TRBV5-1 and TRBJ1-6; D might be TRBD1 (5 bases). The ends were cut back, 2 bases at V and 7 bases at J, with 13 bases in the middle. This CDR3 region has 15 residues. Germline V gene sequence: CDR1 SGHRS, CDR2 YFSETQ. In DNA form, the CDR3 reads TGCGCCAGCAGCTTTAATTCTGGGGGGAATTCACCCCTCCACTTT. It codes for CASSFNSGGNSPLHF.

The rearrangement joins TRBV5-5 to TRBJ2-2, with D perhaps matching TRBD1 (6 bases). The V gene's germline CDR1 is SGHKS and CDR2 YYEKEE (reference sequence). The CDR3 extends over 15 amino acids. V shed 4 bases and J shed 2 bases, with 12 bases lying between them. The CDR3 sequence: CASSIGQINTGELFF. The CDR3 bases are TGTGCCAGCAGCATCGGACAGATTAACACCGGGGAGCTGTTTTTT.